Below, one T cell receptor (beta chain) is given with its context. Losses at the gene ends were 7 bases for V and 1 base for J; bases not matched to a gene: 3. Germline V gene sequence: CDR1 SQVTM, CDR2 ANQGSEA. The CDR3 is made up of 12 amino acids. This sample was taken from a study of blood T cell repertoires in COVID-19. Study context: Sites across the United States, Italy and Spain contributed samples from acute and convalescent COVID-19. T cells, B-cell-depleted T cells, or PBMCs supplied cDNA or gDNA.

In the source study's methods: Scientists estimated how many nucleated cells there were by amplifying reference gene primers. Some clones are missing from TCRdb's copy, which holds only in-frame ones; the method was immunoSEQ multiplex PCR. The V and J calls and clone size come from that table; D and trimming were worked out from the DNA. This table has about 300,000 clones, about 85% appearing once. V is TRBV29-1 and J is TRBJ2-5; 7 positions match TRBD1. The receptor comes from a human donor in a cohort sampled during active COVID-19. The sample comprised peripheral blood. CDR3 region: CSGGQAQETQYF. In DNA form, the CDR3 reads TGCAGCGGTGGACAGGCCCAAGAGACCCAGTACTTC.